A selection of T cell receptor beta chains follows, all from one sample in a study of early T cells in non-severe SARS-CoV-2 infection. Using its own MiXCR run on the 5' RACE reads, TCRdb lists one record per CDR3 protein. Of tens of thousands of distinct CDR3 sequences listed, around 4.5% were seen once; the top ten hold 5.5% to 7%. The source material was whole blood, sampled at baseline. The receptors stem from an adult who was a healthcare worker with PCR-confirmed SARS-CoV-2 infection or an uninfected control (not recorded which). Each CDR3 is given with its conserved first and last residue. A D gene is named only where the DNA matches it firmly. The size field reads once, few or many counts, or a class when the clone is expanded.

j_gene: TRBJ2-1; abundance: medium-sized; d_gene: TRBD1; v_gene: TRBV6-4; CDR3aa: CASSTGTGTYNEQFF; CDR3nt: TGTGCCAGCAGTACCGGGACAGGGACCTACAATGAGCAGTTCTTC
j_gene: TRBJ2-1; abundance: many; d_gene: -; v_gene: TRBV7-2; CDR3aa: CASSLAYLVNEQFF; CDR3nt: TGTGCCAGCAGCTTAGCTTATCTGGTAAATGAGCAGTTCTTC
j_gene: TRBJ2-3; abundance: many; d_gene: -; v_gene: TRBV5-1; CDR3aa: CASSLRLRDPSTDTQYF; CDR3nt: TGCGCCAGCAGCTTGAGGCTGCGCGACCCATCCACAGATACGCAGTATTTT
j_gene: TRBJ2-1; abundance: many; d_gene: -; v_gene: TRBV6-5; CDR3aa: CASSSPGRINDEQFF; CDR3nt: TGTGCCAGCAGCTCCCCGGGACGGATAAACGATGAGCAGTTCTTC
j_gene: TRBJ1-5; abundance: many; d_gene: TRBD1; v_gene: TRBV4-3; CDR3aa: CASSFDRGRNQPQHF; CDR3nt: TGCGCCAGCAGTTTCGACAGGGGAAGGAATCAGCCCCAGCATTTT
j_gene: TRBJ2-1; abundance: many; d_gene: TRBD2; v_gene: TRBV7-9; CDR3aa: CASSPRTSGYNEQFF; CDR3nt: TGTGCCAGCAGCCCAAGGACTAGCGGGTACAATGAGCAGTTCTTC
j_gene: TRBJ2-5; abundance: many; d_gene: TRBD1; v_gene: TRBV28; CDR3aa: CASSPGGRQETQYF; CDR3nt: TGTGCCAGCTCCCCAGGGGGCCGCCAAGAGACCCAGTACTTC
j_gene: TRBJ2-3; abundance: many; d_gene: TRBD1; v_gene: TRBV11-2; CDR3aa: CASSSRSRTGTDTQYF; CDR3nt: TGTGCCAGCAGCTCCCGGTCCCGGACAGGAACAGATACGCAGTATTTT
j_gene: TRBJ2-3; abundance: many; d_gene: TRBD2; v_gene: TRBV6-5; CDR3aa: CASSYTGLAGGSDTQYF; CDR3nt: TGTGCCAGCAGTTACACCGGACTAGCGGGAGGGTCGGATACGCAGTATTTT
j_gene: TRBJ1-5; abundance: many; d_gene: -; v_gene: TRBV7-2; CDR3aa: CASSLALGGVQPQHF; CDR3nt: TGTGCCAGCAGCTTAGCGCTCGGGGGAGTGCAGCCCCAGCATTTT